The 21 T cell receptor beta chains reported below all come from one sample, sequenced in a study of blood T cell repertoires in COVID-19. Repertoires were generated with immunoSEQ multiplex PCR, while TCRdb's copy carries only in-frame clones and drops some. The sample comprises under 300,000 clones, roughly 85% of which are singletons, and about 3% rests with the top ten. The source material was peripheral blood. The receptor source for this set is a woman in her 30s with active or convalescent COVID-19.

This chain connects TRBV2 to TRBJ1-1; unclear D gene. Trimming left V 2 bases short and J 1 base short, with 11 bases between. This CDR3 has 15 amino acids. Germline CDR1 is SNHLY and CDR2 is FYNNEI. Written as DNA, the CDR3 is TGTGCCAGCAGTGAAATAAGAGGGTCGAACACTGAAGCTTTCTTT. Its protein product is CASSEIRGSNTEAFF.

The chain employs TRBV27 and TRBJ1-4; possible D gene TRBD1, 6 bases. Germline-derived CDR1 and CDR2 are MNHEY and SMNVEV (reference sequence). The CDR3 loop spans 15 amino acids. The V and J ends lost 3 bases and 7 bases respectively, with 15 bases between them. The CDR3 DNA sequence: TGTGCCAGCAGTTTGGGCGGCAGGGGTGGTGAAAAACTGTTTTTT. Translated, it gives CASSLGGRGGEKLFF. The variable domain in full, completed from reference TRBV27 and TRBJ1-4, reads EAQVTQNPRYLITVTGKKLTVTCSQNMNHEYMSWYRQDPGLGLRQIYYSMNVEVTDKGDVPEGYKVSRKEKRNFPLILESPSPNQTSLYFCASSLGGRGGEKLFFGSGTQLSVL.

The chain carries TRBV3-1 (or the pseudogene TRBV3-2) and TRBJ2-5; 12 bases line up with TRBD2. Germline V gene data show CDR1 as LGHDT and CDR2 as YNNKEL (reference sequence). Unmatched junction bases numbered 8, after V lost 4 bases and J lost 5 bases. CDR3 size: 16 residues. The CDR3 coding sequence is TGTGCCAGCAGCCTCCGGACTAGCGGGGAGGAGGAGACCCAGTACTTC. Protein: CASSLRTSGEEETQYF.

The chain joins TRBV19 to TRBJ2-5, with 8 positions matching TRBD1. The junction had 6 bases not matched to a gene; V was cut back by 5 bases and J by 4 bases. Germline CDR1 is LNHDA and CDR2 is SQIVND (reference sequence). The CDR3 totals 14 residues. In DNA, the CDR3 is TGTGCCAGTAGTGTACAGGGGGGTAGAGAGACCCAGTACTTC. It codes for CASSVQGGRETQYF.

The V gene is TRBV6-2 or TRBV6-3, the J gene TRBJ1-2, with TRBD1 matching 9 bases. Germline V CDR1 and CDR2: MNHEY, SVGEGT. J was trimmed by 2 bases and V by 6 bases; bases with no gene match: 7. The CDR3 is made up of 15 amino acids. In DNA form, the CDR3 reads TGTGCCAGCAGCCCGACAGGGGGAGGAAACTATGGCTACACCTTC. It translates to CASSPTGGGNYGYTF.

The CDR3 reads CASSPRQGARGEETQYF. The CDR3 coding sequence is TGCGCCAGCAGCCCCCGACAGGGCGCCCGTGGAGAAGAGACCCAGTACTTC. The V and J genes are TRBV5-1 and TRBJ2-5, with 7 bases fitting TRBD1. CDR3 size: 17 residues. Germline V lookup: CDR1 SGHRS, CDR2 YFSETQ. V lost 4 bases and J lost 3; bases outside the gene matches: 15.

The rearrangement links TRBV12-3 or TRBV12-4 to TRBJ1-6; D is ambiguous. V shed 8 bases and J shed 14 bases, with 19 bases lying between them. The CDR3 length is 13 residues. The CDR3 here is CASCRDGCSTLHF. The CDR3 nucleotides read TGTGCCAGCTGTAGAGACGGGTGTTCGACCCTCCACTTT.

The V call is TRBV5-1, the J call TRBJ1-4, with a possible D match to TRBD1 (5 bases). The length of the CDR3 is 15 residues. With 0 bases removed from V and 7 bases from J, the gap between germline ends came to 13 bases. Germline loops: CDR1 SGHRS, CDR2 YFSETQ. CDR3 sequence reads: CASSLEGTGGEKLFF. The CDR3 region has the DNA TGCGCCAGCAGCTTGGAGGGCACCGGGGGTGAAAAACTGTTTTTT.

The chain joins TRBV27 to TRBJ2-1; weak D call: TRBD2 (7 bases). The CDR3 is 11 residues long. Germline loops: CDR1 MNHEY, CDR2 SMNVEV (reference sequence). The V and J ends lost 10 bases and 9 bases respectively, with 13 bases between them. The CDR3: CATHRGGEQFF. The CDR3 DNA reads as TGTGCCACCCATAGGGGGGGTGAGCAGTTCTTC.

The chain is built from TRBV28 and TRBJ2-1, with D possibly being TRBD1 (6 bases). V was shortened by 4 bases and J by 0 bases, with 10 bases between the two germline ends. CDR1 and CDR2 (germline): MDHEN, SYDVKM. CDR3 length equals 15 residues. CDR3 sequence: CASSSPGASYNEQFF. The CDR3, as DNA: TGTGCCAGCAGTTCCCCAGGGGCCTCCTACAATGAGCAGTTCTTC.

This clone has more than one count but fewer than ten. The chain is built from TRBV3-1 (or the pseudogene TRBV3-2) and TRBJ1-1, with D uncertain. Germline V gives CDR1 LGHDT, CDR2 YNNKEL (reference sequence). Between the trimmed V and J ends, which lost 4 bases and 7 bases, there was a span of 16 bases. The CDR3 spans 14 residues. CDR3 sequence (DNA): TGTGCCAGCAGCCCCACCACGGGGTCGGGTGAAGCTTTCTTT. Translation: CASSPTTGSGEAFF.

The chain links TRBV27 to TRBJ2-5; the D gene is possibly TRBD1 (6 bases). This CDR3 comprises 14 residues. Deletions cut 6 bases from V and 2 bases from J, with 13 bases between. Germline CDR1 MNHEY, CDR2 SMNVEV (reference sequence). CDR3 sequence (DNA): TGTGCCAGCAGAACGAAGGACAGACAAGAGACCCAGTACTTC. Protein product: CASRTKDRQETQYF.

This clone has only one observation. This sequence joins TRBV6-5 and TRBJ2-1; D perhaps matches TRBD1 (6 bases). The CDR3 has 12 amino acids. CDR1 is MNHEY, CDR2 SVGAGI, per germline. Trimming removed 5 bases from V and 16 bases from J, with 18 bases in between. DNA for the CDR3: TGTGCCAGCAGTCCCCAGGGGCAAGGAGAATTCTTC. This sequence encodes CASSPQGQGEFF.

V is TRBV19 and J is TRBJ1-1, with unresolved D. This CDR3 comprises 14 residues. The ends were cut back, 1 base at V and 1 base at J, with 7 bases in the middle. The germline gives CDR1 LNHDA, CDR2 SQIVND (reference sequence). CDR3 DNA sequence: TGTGCCAGTAGTATAGGGCTTAAGAACACTGAAGCTTTCTTT. Its translation is CASSIGLKNTEAFF.

This clone has more than one count but fewer than ten. J is TRBJ2-7 and V is TRBV6-5, with 7 bases identical to TRBD2. The V gene end was trimmed by 6 bases and the J gene end by 5 bases; junction bases not matched to a gene: 4. This CDR3 region has 12 residues. The germline CDR1 and CDR2 sequences are MNHEY and SVGAGI. DNA for the CDR3: TGTGCCAGCAGCCTCACTAGCGACGAGCAGTACTTC. Protein product: CASSLTSDEQYF.

The chain uses TRBV2 and TRBJ2-3; D is ambiguous. Between the trimmed V and J ends, which lost 6 bases and 5 bases, there was a span of 9 bases. The CDR3 is 12 amino acids. Germline V gene data show CDR1 as SNHLY and CDR2 as FYNNEI. The CDR3 loop reads CASSLSKDTQYF. For the CDR3, the DNA is TGTGCCAGCAGCCTGTCTAAAGATACGCAGTATTTT.

The chain employs TRBV7-2 and TRBJ2-5; possibly TRBD2 for D (7 bases). The V end was cut by 2 bases, the J end by 1 base, with 17 bases between. The CDR3 has 17 amino acids. The germline CDR1 and CDR2 sequences are SGHTA and FQGNSA. The CDR3 DNA follows: TGTGCCAGCAGCTTATCTTGGGGGGGGCCCCCCCAAGAGACCCAGTACTTC. Translated: CASSLSWGGPPQETQYF.

In this sample, this clone turned up once. The rearrangement uses TRBV7-8 and TRBJ1-5; TRBD1 matches 9 bases. Trimming removed 0 bases from V and 7 bases from J; junction bases left unmatched: 10. Germline assignment: CDR1 SGHVS and CDR2 FQNEAQ. The CDR3 loop spans 17 amino acids. CDR3 in amino acids: CASSLARGGTGKQPQHF. In DNA form, the CDR3 reads TGTGCCAGCAGCTTAGCGCGGGGCGGGACAGGGAAACAGCCCCAGCATTTT.

To note about this clone: Its ends do not fully match the called genes, so a read error is possible. The genes are TRBV27 and TRBJ1-1; possible D gene TRBD1, 6 bases. This CDR3 spans 13 amino acids. Germline V lookup: CDR1 MNHEY, CDR2 SMNVEV (reference sequence). CDR3 coding DNA: TGTGCCAGCAGTTCCACCCCTCGGGGGGCGGGGGTCTTT. It yields the protein CASSSTPRGAGVF.

The chain combines TRBV7-2 with TRBJ2-2, with D tentatively TRBD2 (6 bases). The V end was cut by 5 bases, the J end by 2 bases, with 15 bases between. Germline lookup yields CDR1 SGHTA and CDR2 FQGNSA. This CDR3 is 16 amino acids long. CDR3 sequence reads: CASSPKRAGNTGELFF. The CDR3 DNA is TGTGCCAGCAGCCCGAAGCGGGCAGGTAACACCGGGGAGCTGTTTTTT.

V usage is TRBV6-5 and J usage is TRBJ2-1; 15 positions match TRBD2. This CDR3 region has 16 residues. CDR1 is MNHEY, CDR2 SVGAGI, per germline. With V trimmed by 4 bases and J by 7 bases, 5 bases remained unmatched. CDR3 sequence reads: CASSFRGLAGGNEQFF. DNA for the CDR3: TGTGCCAGCAGTTTCCGGGGACTAGCGGGGGGAAATGAGCAGTTCTTC.